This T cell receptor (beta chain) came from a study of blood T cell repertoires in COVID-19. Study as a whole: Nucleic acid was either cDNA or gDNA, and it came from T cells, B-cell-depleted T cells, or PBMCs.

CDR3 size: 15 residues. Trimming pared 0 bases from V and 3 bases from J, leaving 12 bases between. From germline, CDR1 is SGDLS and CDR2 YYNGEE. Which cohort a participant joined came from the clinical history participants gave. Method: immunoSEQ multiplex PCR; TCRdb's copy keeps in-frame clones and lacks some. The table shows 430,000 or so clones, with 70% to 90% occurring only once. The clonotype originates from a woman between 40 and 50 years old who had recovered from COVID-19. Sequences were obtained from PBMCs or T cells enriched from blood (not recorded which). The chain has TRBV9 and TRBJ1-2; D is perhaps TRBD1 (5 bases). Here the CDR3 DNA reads TGTGCCAGCAGCGTAGGGTCAGGGAGGGACTATGGCTACACCTTC. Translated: CASSVGSGRDYGYTF.